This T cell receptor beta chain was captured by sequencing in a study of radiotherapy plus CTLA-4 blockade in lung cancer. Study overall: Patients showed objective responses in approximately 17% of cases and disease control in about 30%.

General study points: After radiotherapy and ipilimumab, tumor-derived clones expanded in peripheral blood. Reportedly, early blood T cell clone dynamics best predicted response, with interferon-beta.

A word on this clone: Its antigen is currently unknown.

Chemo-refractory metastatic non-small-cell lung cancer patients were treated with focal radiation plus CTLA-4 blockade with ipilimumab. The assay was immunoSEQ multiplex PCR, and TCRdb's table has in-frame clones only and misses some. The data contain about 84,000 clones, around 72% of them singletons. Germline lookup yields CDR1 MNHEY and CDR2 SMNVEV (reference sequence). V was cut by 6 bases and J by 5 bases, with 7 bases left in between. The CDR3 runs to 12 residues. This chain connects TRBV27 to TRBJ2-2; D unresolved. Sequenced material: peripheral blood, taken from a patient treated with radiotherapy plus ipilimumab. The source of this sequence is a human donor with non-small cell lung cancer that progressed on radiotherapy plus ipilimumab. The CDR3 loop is CASSPQTGELFF. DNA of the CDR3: TGTGCCAGCAGCCCTCAGACCGGGGAGCTGTTTTTT.